This record concerns one TCR beta chain sequence. What it recognizes is unknown. This entry belongs to a study of cytomegalovirus exposure and HLA in healthy donors. General observations from the study: In vitro experiments confirmed that three CMV-associated chains were specific for CMV antigens. Across donors, most TCRs were seen rarely, yet some public ones were widespread. Reports indicated that the classifier achieved high specificity and sensitivity in diagnosing cytomegalovirus status.

Trimming shortened V by 1 base and J by 4 bases, and 13 bases separated the two germline ends. CDR1 and CDR2 from the germline V gene are GTSNPN and SVGIG (reference sequence). The CDR3 spans 14 residues. The table came from immunoSEQ multiplex PCR; TCRdb's copy has only in-frame clones and leaves some out. This sample yields about 220,000 clones, of which over 80% are seen a single time; more than 12% belongs to the top ten. Sequencing was done on a sample of PBMCs. This clonotype was obtained from a woman aged 25 to 45 in good health and CMV-seropositive. The chain uses TRBV30 and TRBJ1-2; TRBD1 might be the D (6 bases). The CDR3 DNA reads TGTGCCTGGAGTGCCCATACAGGGAGCTATGGCTACACCTTC. This sequence encodes CAWSAHTGSYGYTF.